This T cell receptor (beta chain) originates from a study of cytomegalovirus exposure and HLA in healthy donors (dated 2017 in TCRdb). In terms of the full investigation: According to a later analysis, one platform produced both the roughly 130 validation repertoires and the 730 or so repertoires of the first cohort. In addition to the first cohort of 666 subjects, a separate validation cohort of approximately 120 different subjects was used. The study was designed to test whether signatures of past pathogen exposure could be identified by cataloging public T cell receptors. To predict cytomegalovirus infection status, the study combined high-throughput TCR immunosequencing, statistical association of individual TCRs with disease status, and machine learning. Results and caveats for the whole study, not just this receptor: In vitro tests confirmed that a few of the cytomegalovirus-associated TCR beta chains recognize cytomegalovirus antigens. Of the cluster scores, 90% to 95% were above 0 in a later analysis, which found that TCRs clustered in the first cohort also tended to co-occur in the approximately 120 validation repertoires. In the study, around 160 TCR beta chains were listed as associated with cytomegalovirus. A later analysis had no HLA typing for the validation cohort, so co-occurrence there was scored across all 110 or so repertoires. The authors suggested that the approach could potentially be extended to other disease states and immunological phenotypes. Most TCR sequences were observed very rarely across donors, whereas some public TCRs were present in many individuals. The classifier was reported to diagnose cytomegalovirus status with high specificity and sensitivity in both the original and validation cohorts.

The donors belonged to the validation cohort of 90 to 150 subjects, which was separate from the approximately 700-subject first cohort. The library was built by means of the immunoSEQ multiplex PCR assay. As for how the authors treated the data: A statistical classification framework was built to diagnose cytomegalovirus status from the catalog of TCR beta chain sequences. Sourced from immuneACCESS, this table was stored by TCRdb with only in-frame sequences that have V and J called. A share of the clones is absent; for the studies checked, an unresolved V gene accounts for under half, and the remainder has no known explanation. V and J calls and clone size come straight from that table; D and trimming were deduced from the DNA. Across this sample there are 200,000 to 250,000 clones, with approximately 80% seen only once. The leading ten clones occupy around an eighth of the sample. CDR1 and CDR2 are read off the germline V gene as SQVTM and ANQGSEA. V is cut back by 6 bases and J by 3 bases, with 6 bases in the junction unmatched. There are 14 amino acids in the CDR3, from cysteine to phenylalanine inclusive. Just CDR3 DNA is preserved here, 42 bases in frame from base 1.

This clone appeared once. Its recognized antigen is unknown. There are no base qualities to consult, and no much larger clone falls within one base. The chain is assembled from TRBV29-1 and TRBJ2-4, with 9 bases aligning to TRBD1. This TCR was recovered from a young woman in good health and CMV-seropositive. The sequenced sample consisted of PBMCs. CDR3 protein: CSVAGTGHKNIQYF. The bases read TGCAGCGTCGCTGGGACAGGGCACAAAAACATTCAGTACTTC.